The 24 T cell receptor beta chains in this list originate from one sample, sequenced in a study of CD8+CD57+ T cells in acquired aplastic anemia. TCR beta VDJ and CDR3 were profiled, and genomic DNA was the template. MiXCR, applied by TCRdb to the reads, yields one record per CDR3 protein. The sample shows over 40,000 distinct CDR3 sequences, over 60% of them seen only once. The sequenced sample was sorted CD4+, CD8+, or CD8+CD57+ T cells (not recorded which) from PBMCs. These TCRs come from a human donor in good health, serving as a control.

The J gene is TRBJ2-5, the V gene TRBV20-1, with TRBD1 identical over 7 bases. The V gene's germline CDR1 is DFQATT and CDR2 SNEGSKA (reference sequence). The CDR3 contains 13 residues. Germline trimming cut 4 bases from V and 4 bases from J; bases unmatched to any gene: 6. The CDR3 here is CSAIDRVAETQYF. The CDR3 DNA reads TGCAGTGCTATAGACAGGGTCGCAGAGACCCAGTACTTC.

The chain joins TRBV19 to TRBJ2-1; D is undetermined. With 3 bases removed from V and 4 bases from J, the gap between germline ends came to 10 bases. In germline, CDR1 is LNHDA, CDR2 SQIVND (reference sequence). The CDR3 contains 14 residues. The CDR3 DNA reads TGTGCCAGTAGTATTGTCGCTGATTACAATGAGCAGTTCTTC. Its protein product is CASSIVADYNEQFF.

The genes are TRBV24-1 and TRBJ2-5, with TRBD1 identical over 10 bases. Germline trimming cut 4 bases from V and 10 bases from J; bases unmatched to any gene: 5. This CDR3 spans 13 amino acids. In germline, CDR1 is KGHDR, CDR2 SFDVKD. The DNA of the CDR3 is TGTGCCACCAGTGACGGGACAGGGGTGAGCCAGTACTTC. Translating gives CATSDGTGVSQYF.

The chain couples TRBV2 to TRBJ2-7; no reliable D call. V gave up 3 bases and J gave up 7 bases, with 7 bases separating them. There are 11 residues in the CDR3. Per the germline V gene, CDR1 is SNHLY and CDR2 is FYNNEI. CDR3 in DNA: TGTGCCAGCAGTGATCCAATTGAGCAGTACTTC. It codes for CASSDPIEQYF.

The genes are TRBV29-1 and TRBJ1-6; possibly TRBD1 for D (6 bases). The germline V and J ends were trimmed by 1 base and 13 bases, with 11 bases remaining between them. The germline V gene has CDR1 SQVTM and CDR2 ANQGSEA. CDR3 length equals 12 residues. The CDR3, as DNA: TGCAGCGTTGAAGTACGAGGGGGGCCCCTCCACTTT. It yields the protein CSVEVRGGPLHF.

This clonotype was seen only once. The chain is built from TRBV4-2 and TRBJ1-6, with a possible D match to TRBD1 (5 bases). The CDR3 totals 16 residues. CDR1 is LGHNA, CDR2 YNFKEQ, per germline. V was shortened by 4 bases and J by 4 bases, with 14 bases between the two germline ends. The CDR3 region is CASSRTKDTYNSPLHF. DNA for the CDR3: TGTGCCAGCAGCCGCACGAAGGACACGTATAATTCACCCCTCCACTTT.

The J gene is TRBJ2-7, the V gene TRBV15; D may be TRBD1 (6 bases). The CDR3 length is 13 residues. Germline CDR1 LNHNV, CDR2 YYDKDF (reference sequence). The ends were cut back, 0 bases at V and 6 bases at J, with 9 bases in the middle. The CDR3 nucleotides are TGTGCCACCAGCAGAGATCCAGGGGCCGAGCAGTACTTC. It specifies CATSRDPGAEQYF.

This clonotype has more than one count but fewer than ten. J is TRBJ1-6 and V is TRBV27, with a tentative D call TRBD1 (6 bases). V dropped 8 bases and J dropped 2 bases, with 13 bases sitting between them. The CDR3 is 15 amino acids. Germline CDR1 and CDR2: MNHEY and SMNVEV (reference sequence). Here the CDR3 DNA reads TGTGCCAGCTGCTCGCAGGGGACCTATAATTCACCCCTCCACTTT. It yields the protein CASCSQGTYNSPLHF.

The rearrangement uses TRBV19 and TRBJ1-2; D unresolved. The V and J ends lost 7 bases and 6 bases respectively, with 15 bases between them. Germline CDR1 reads LNHDA; CDR2 reads SQIVND (reference sequence). The CDR3 totals 13 residues. CDR3 in DNA: TGTGCCAGTATGGGAGGGAGTAAAGATGGCTACACCTTC. Encoded protein: CASMGGSKDGYTF.

The chain links TRBV20-1 to TRBJ2-2; 9 bases are shared with TRBD1. The V segment lost 2 bases and the J segment 4 bases; nucleotides outside the gene matches: 5. This CDR3 has 15 residues. Germline-derived CDR1 and CDR2 are DFQATT and SNEGSKA (reference sequence). The CDR3 is CSARFGTGSTGELFF. As DNA, the CDR3 is TGCAGTGCTAGATTTGGGACAGGGTCCACCGGGGAGCTGTTTTTT.

This rearrangement joins TRBV19 to TRBJ2-7; a weak D match, TRBD2 (6 bases). V was shortened by 0 bases and J by 9 bases, with 9 bases between the two germline ends. Germline loops: CDR1 LNHDA, CDR2 SQIVND (reference sequence). This CDR3 spans 12 amino acids. CDR3 loop: CASSIERELQYF. For the CDR3, the DNA is TGTGCCAGTAGTATAGAGCGGGAATTGCAGTACTTC.

V gene TRBV5-1 combines with J gene TRBJ1-1; D is possibly TRBD1 (6 bases). The CDR3 loop spans 13 amino acids. Germline V gene sequence: CDR1 SGHRS, CDR2 YFSETQ. Trimming took 4 bases from V and 1 from J, leaving 8 bases between them. CDR3 sequence (DNA): TGCGCCAGCAGCGAGGACAGGAACACTGAAGCTTTCTTT. Encoded protein: CASSEDRNTEAFF.

This clonotype was recorded many times. This chain joins TRBV4-2 and TRBJ2-7; 12 bases fit TRBD2. The V segment lost 1 base and the J segment 4 bases; nucleotides outside the gene matches: 5. The CDR3 totals 16 residues. Germline lookup yields CDR1 LGHNA and CDR2 YNFKEQ. This chain's CDR3 is CASSQGLAGEAYEQYF. For the CDR3, the DNA is TGTGCCAGCAGCCAAGGACTAGCGGGAGAGGCGTACGAGCAGTACTTC.

This clonotype was recorded a few times. The V gene is TRBV19, the J gene TRBJ1-5; maybe TRBD1 (6 bases). Germline-derived CDR1 and CDR2 are LNHDA and SQIVND (reference sequence). The ends were cut back, 9 bases at V and 0 bases at J, with 15 bases in the middle. This CDR3 spans 15 amino acids. This chain's CDR3 is CASSVGDTSNQPQHF. CDR3 in DNA: TGTGCCAGCAGCGTAGGGGACACTAGCAATCAGCCCCAGCATTTT.

This clonotype was picked up one time. CDR3: CASSLMSYEQYF. CDR3 sequence (DNA): TGTGCCAGCAGCTTAATGAGTTACGAGCAGTACTTC. This chain uses TRBV7-3 with TRBJ2-7; D unresolved. Trimming took 1 base from V and 4 from J, leaving 5 bases between them. This CDR3 has 12 residues. Germline V gene lookup returns CDR1 SGHTA and CDR2 FQGTGA.

The chain links TRBV20-1 to TRBJ2-1, with TRBD2 matching 13 bases. Trimming at V came to 6 bases and at J to 9 bases, leaving 5 bases not matched to a gene. Looked up from germline, CDR1 is DFQATT and CDR2 is SNEGSKA (reference sequence). The CDR3 has 13 amino acids. The CDR3 DNA is TGCAGTGCATGGACTAGCGGGAGTACTGAGCAGTTCTTC. Its translation: CSAWTSGSTEQFF.

The chain joins TRBV9 to TRBJ2-1, with D possibly being TRBD2 (5 bases). Per germline, CDR1 SGDLS and CDR2 YYNGEE. The CDR3 loop spans 15 amino acids. Deletions cut 2 bases from V and 0 bases from J, with 9 bases between. The CDR3: CASSVGLSSYNEQFF. The CDR3, as DNA: TGTGCCAGCAGCGTTGGACTTAGCTCCTACAATGAGCAGTTCTTC. The full variable domain, rest sourced from reference TRBV9 and TRBJ2-1, is DSGVTQTPKHLITATGQRVTLRCSPRSGDLSVYWYQQSLDQGLQFLIQYYNGEERAKGNILERFSAQQFPDLHSELNLSSLELGDSALYFCASSVGLSSYNEQFFGPGTRLTVL.

The table lists this clonotype with a count of one. The chain employs TRBV6-1 and TRBJ2-5; D might be TRBD2 (6 bases). The germline gives CDR1 MNHNS, CDR2 SASEGT. The CDR3 contains 14 residues. V lost 6 bases to trimming and J lost 4 bases, with 15 bases between them. The DNA for the CDR3 is TGTGCCAGCAGAAGGTGGCAGGGAGGAGAGACCCAGTACTTC. Its protein is CASRRWQGGETQYF.

The chain is built from TRBV15 and TRBJ1-2; 7 bases are shared with TRBD1. The CDR3 totals 13 residues. Trimming at V came to 5 bases and at J to 12 bases, leaving 12 bases not matched to a gene. CDR1 is LNHNV and CDR2 is YYDKDF in the germline V gene (reference sequence). The CDR3 DNA reads TGTGCCACCAGCGGACAGGCGGGCTCTGGAAACACCTTC. Translating it yields CATSGQAGSGNTF.

About this clonotype itself: One junction end disagrees with the germline gene, perhaps due to a read error. Here the CDR3 DNA reads TGTGCCAGTAGTAACCCACAGGGGGCTGGGACTGGAGCTTTCTTT. It translates to CASSNPQGAGTGAFF. The genes are TRBV19 and TRBJ1-1, with 9 bases lining up with TRBD1. The CDR3 consists of 15 residues. CDR1 and CDR2 from the germline V gene are LNHDA and SQIVND (reference sequence).

V is TRBV11-1 and J is TRBJ1-5; 7 bases are shared with TRBD1. The trim removed 1 base at V and 3 bases at J, leaving 9 bases unmatched. CDR1 is SGHAT, CDR2 FQDESV, per germline (reference sequence). CDR3 size: 17 residues. The CDR3 protein is CASSLGGPGTDNQPQHF. CDR3 DNA sequence: TGTGCCAGCAGCTTAGGGGGACCCGGGACAGACAATCAGCCCCAGCATTTT.

The chain carries TRBV25-1 and TRBJ1-1, with 7 bases that match TRBD1. V gave up 4 bases and J gave up 0 bases; unmatched junction bases: 11. The CDR3 is 17 residues long. Germline V CDR1 and CDR2: MGHDK, SYGVNS. The CDR3 loop is CASSGEQGTSMNTEAFF. The CDR3 DNA is TGTGCCAGCAGTGGAGAACAGGGGACTTCAATGAACACTGAAGCTTTCTTT.

In the case of this clonotype: A much larger clonotype is one base distant, so this may be a read error. The chain joins TRBV19 to TRBJ2-1; D is possibly TRBD1 or TRBD2 (6 bases each). Trimming took 3 bases from V and 2 from J, leaving 11 bases between them. The CDR3 consists of 15 residues. Germline CDR1 LNHDA, CDR2 SQIVND (reference sequence). This chain's CDR3 is CASSMRGETYNEQFF. Here the CDR3 DNA reads TGTGCCAGTAGTATGAGGGGGGAAACCTACAATGAGCAGTTCTTC.

V is TRBV15 and J is TRBJ2-7; 10 bases line up with TRBD1. The CDR3 is 15 amino acids. After removal of 4 bases from V and 0 bases from J, the junction contained 3 bases not matched to a gene. Germline V CDR1 and CDR2: LNHNV, YYDKDF (reference sequence). CDR3 amino acids: CATSTGTGVSYEQYF. The CDR3 region has the DNA TGTGCCACCAGCACCGGGACAGGGGTCTCCTACGAGCAGTACTTC. Variable domain in full (rest from reference TRBV15 and TRBJ2-7): DAMVIQNPRYQVTQFGKPVTLSCSQTLNHNVMYWYQQKSSQAPKLLFHYYDKDFNNEADTPDNFQSRRPNTSFCFLDIRSPGLGDTAMYLCATSTGTGVSYEQYFGPGTRLTVT.